Included here is one T cell receptor (beta chain) sequence, with context. V trimming: 1 base; J trimming: 11 bases; junction bases outside the gene matches: 20. This CDR3 region has 19 residues. The germline CDR1 and CDR2 sequences are SEHNR and FQNEAQ (reference sequence). Assay used: immunoSEQ multiplex PCR; TCRdb lists only in-frame clones, some missing. This table holds 130,000 or so clones, about nine tenths found once. This specimen comes from a study of control samples from healthy donors and cancer patients. This chain joins TRBV7-9 and TRBJ1-1, with 12 bases lining up with TRBD1. This TCR was recovered from a woman between 50 and 59 years old in good health. Sequenced sample: blood. Here the CDR3 reads CASSLGPGQPGTGGKGAFF. DNA of the CDR3: TGTGCCAGCAGCTTAGGACCGGGTCAACCCGGGACAGGGGGCAAGGGGGCTTTCTTT.